This entry concerns a single T cell receptor beta chain. The data originate from a study of T cell repertoires in cytomegalovirus infection. TCRdb fed the reads into MiXCR, producing one record per CDR3 protein. This sample has about 180,000 distinct CDR3 sequences, with 15% to 20% found just once. The origin of this receptor is a human donor in good health (CMV status not recorded). Some clones in this sample may be carry-over from other donors' samples. The source material was CD8+ T cells from PBMCs.

This chain's CDR3 is CSARSSGTGSQPQHF. The CDR3 region has the DNA TGCAGTGCTAGATCCTCCGGGACAGGGAGTCAGCCCCAGCATTTT. The chain joins TRBV20-1 to TRBJ1-5; 9 bases are a match to TRBD1. The ends lost 2 bases at V and 6 bases at J; junction bases unmatched: 8. Germline CDR1 DFQATT, CDR2 SNEGSKA (reference sequence). CDR3 length: 15 amino acids.